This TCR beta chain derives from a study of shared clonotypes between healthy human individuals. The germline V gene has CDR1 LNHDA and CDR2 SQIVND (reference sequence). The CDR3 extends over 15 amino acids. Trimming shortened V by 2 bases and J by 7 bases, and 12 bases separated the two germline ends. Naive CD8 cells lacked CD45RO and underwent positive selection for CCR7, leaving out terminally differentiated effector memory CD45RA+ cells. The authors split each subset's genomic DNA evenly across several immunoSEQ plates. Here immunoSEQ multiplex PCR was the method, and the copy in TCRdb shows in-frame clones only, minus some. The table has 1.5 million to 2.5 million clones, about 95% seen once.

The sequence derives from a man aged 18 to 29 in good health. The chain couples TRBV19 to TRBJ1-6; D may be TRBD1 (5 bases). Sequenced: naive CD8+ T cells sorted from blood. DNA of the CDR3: TGTGCCAGTAGTATACTCTTGGGGGGGAATTCACCCCTCCACTTT. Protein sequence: CASSILLGGNSPLHF.